This is a list of T cell receptor beta chains from one sample in a study of early T cells in non-severe SARS-CoV-2 infection. TCRdb re-derived calls from the 5' RACE reads in MiXCR, one entry per CDR3 protein. The data contain tens of thousands of distinct CDR3 sequences, over 5% of them seen just once; the ten biggest clones take up about 5.5%. The material sequenced was whole blood. The receptors originated from an adult who was a healthcare worker with PCR-confirmed SARS-CoV-2 infection or an uninfected control (not recorded which). CDR3s include the opening cysteine and the closing phenylalanine or tryptophan. The D gene is left open where the match is weak. Clone size is not always given. Where it is, it says once, few, many or a class for expanded clones.

d_gene: .
abundance: many
j_gene: TRBJ2-7
v_gene: TRBV27
CDR3nt: TGTGCCAGCATGGTCAGGGCCTACTCCTACGAGCAGTACTTC
CDR3aa: CASMVRAYSYEQYF

d_gene: .
abundance: many
j_gene: TRBJ2-5
v_gene: TRBV28
CDR3nt: TGTGCCAGCAGTTTATTCGGGCAGGGTCTTAGAGAGACCCAGTACTTC
CDR3aa: CASSLFGQGLRETQYF

d_gene: .
abundance: many
j_gene: TRBJ2-7
v_gene: TRBV2
CDR3nt: TGTGCCAGCAGTGTCGCCAGCGAGCAGTACTTC
CDR3aa: CASSVASEQYF

d_gene: .
abundance: few
j_gene: TRBJ2-2
v_gene: TRBV2
CDR3nt: TGTGCCAGCAGTGAATATAACACCGGGGAGCTGTTTTTT
CDR3aa: CASSEYNTGELFF

d_gene: TRBD1
abundance: .
j_gene: TRBJ1-6
v_gene: TRBV11-2
CDR3nt: TGTGCCAGCAGCCTCCAGTGGACAGGGCTGGGACTTGGTTCACCCCTCCACTTT
CDR3aa: CASSLQWTGLGLGSPLHF

d_gene: TRBD2
abundance: many
j_gene: TRBJ2-1
v_gene: TRBV19
CDR3nt: TGTGCCAGTAGCTCGAGCGGGAGGGAGCAGTTCTTC
CDR3aa: CASSSSGREQFF

d_gene: .
abundance: many
j_gene: TRBJ1-2
v_gene: TRBV20-1
CDR3nt: TGCAGTGCTAGCGGGGCTCCTGGGGGCTACACCTTC
CDR3aa: CSASGAPGGYTF

d_gene: .
abundance: medium-sized
j_gene: TRBJ2-1
v_gene: TRBV10-3
CDR3nt: TGTGCCATCAGTACCGGCGAGGGAAACTACAATGAGCAGTTCTTC
CDR3aa: CAISTGEGNYNEQFF

d_gene: .
abundance: many
j_gene: TRBJ1-1
v_gene: TRBV10-1
CDR3nt: TGCGCCAGCAGTAGGGAGCGGAGCACTGAAGCTTTCTTT
CDR3aa: CASSRERSTEAFF

d_gene: TRBD2
abundance: .
j_gene: TRBJ2-1
v_gene: TRBV6-2/TRBV6-3
CDR3nt: TGTGCCAGCAGTTACAACGGGAGGGCCTACAATGAGCAGTTCTTC
CDR3aa: CASSYNGRAYNEQFF

d_gene: .
abundance: many
j_gene: TRBJ2-7
v_gene: TRBV6-2/TRBV6-3
CDR3nt: TGTGCCAGCAGTCCCCGGGGTCGCGGCTCCTACGAGCAGTACTTC
CDR3aa: CASSPRGRGSYEQYF

d_gene: .
abundance: many
j_gene: TRBJ2-7
v_gene: TRBV28
CDR3nt: TGTGCCACATCTCAAGGGTTGAGGACCTACGAGCAGTACTTC
CDR3aa: CATSQGLRTYEQYF

d_gene: TRBD1
abundance: many
j_gene: TRBJ2-3
v_gene: TRBV29-1
CDR3nt: TGCAGCGTTGGGGACAGGGGTTCAGATACGCAGTATTTT
CDR3aa: CSVGDRGSDTQYF

d_gene: .
abundance: .
j_gene: TRBJ1-1
v_gene: TRBV28
CDR3nt: TGTGCCAGCAGAACCTCAGGGGTCGGGAACACTGAAGCTTTCTTT
CDR3aa: CASRTSGVGNTEAFF

d_gene: .
abundance: many
j_gene: TRBJ1-6
v_gene: TRBV20-1
CDR3nt: TGCAGTGCTAGAGAGGGGGGGACACTTTCACCCCTCCACTTT
CDR3aa: CSAREGGTLSPLHF

d_gene: .
abundance: many
j_gene: TRBJ2-7
v_gene: TRBV20-1
CDR3nt: TGCAGTGCTAGACTTTTCTCCTACGAGCAGTACTTC
CDR3aa: CSARLFSYEQYF

d_gene: .
abundance: many
j_gene: TRBJ1-2
v_gene: TRBV7-9
CDR3nt: TGTGCCAGCAGCTTAGGTTCGATACCGTATGGCTACACCTTC
CDR3aa: CASSLGSIPYGYTF